This record covers a single TCR beta chain. As yet, its antigen is unknown. Via MiXCR, TCRdb re-called the 5' RACE reads, giving one row per CDR3 protein. The table has 450,000 to 650,000 distinct CDR3 sequences, around 15% seen once. The record originates from a study of identical twins. The study, taken as a whole, reports: With monozygotic twins, out-of-frame TCR alpha sharing exceeded what models estimated.

The CDR3 has 16 amino acids. V was shortened by 3 bases and J by 2 bases, with 18 bases between the two germline ends. Looked up from germline, CDR1 is DFQATT and CDR2 is SNEGSKA (reference sequence). This sample was also put to use in a study of yellow fever vaccine responses in identical twins.

The rearrangement joins TRBV20-1 to TRBJ2-3; perhaps D is TRBD1 or TRBD2 (6 bases each). This TCR was recovered from a woman aged 18-29 years in good health. What was sequenced was CD4+ T cells sorted from blood. The CDR3 loop is CSASWARDTHTDTQYF. CDR3 nucleotide sequence: TGCAGTGCTAGTTGGGCGCGGGACACCCACACAGATACGCAGTATTTT.